The 18 T cell receptor beta chains listed next were all sequenced from one sample in a study of cytomegalovirus exposure and HLA in healthy donors. Researchers ran the PCR with 60 Vbeta and 13 Jbeta primers. Repertoires were generated with immunoSEQ multiplex PCR, while TCRdb's copy carries only in-frame clones and drops some. The table records some 140,000 clones, approximately 80% of them present only once. Sequenced: PBMCs. All receptors come from a woman aged 45-65 years in good health and CMV-seropositive.

The chain couples TRBV7-2 to TRBJ2-7; D is undetermined. Germline CDR1 SGHTA, CDR2 FQGNSA. Trimming pared 0 bases from V and 2 bases from J, leaving 5 bases between. This CDR3 region has 13 residues. CDR3 in DNA: TGTGCCAGCAGCTTAGCTGGGCCCTACGAGCAGTACTTC. Translating it yields CASSLAGPYEQYF.

The rearrangement uses TRBV5-1 and TRBJ1-1; unclear D gene. The CDR3 runs 13 residues. V lost 7 bases and J 1 base, leaving 11 bases between the germline ends. Germline lookup yields CDR1 SGHRS and CDR2 YFSETQ. CDR3 sequence reads: CASGQEWNTEAFF. The CDR3, as DNA: TGCGCCAGCGGCCAGGAATGGAACACTGAAGCTTTCTTT.

This chain joins TRBV7-3 and TRBJ2-3; 7 bases fit TRBD1. J gave up 0 bases and V 5 bases, and 5 bases lay outside the gene matches. CDR1 is SGHTA and CDR2 is FQGTGA in the germline V gene. The CDR3 runs 15 residues. The CDR3 DNA reads as TGTGCCAGCAGCCCACCGGACAGGAGCACAGATACGCAGTATTTT. Its protein is CASSPPDRSTDTQYF. Full variable domain (outside the CDR3, taken from reference TRBV7-3 and TRBJ2-3): GAGVSQTPSNKVTEKGKYVELRCDPISGHTALYWYRQSLGQGPEFLIYFQGTGAADDSGLPNDRFFAVRPEGSVSTLKIQRTERGDSAVYLCASSPPDRSTDTQYFGPGTRLTVL.

The CDR3 DNA reads as TGTGCCAGCTCCCCCGTGGGAGGATCTAGCACAGATACGCAGTATTTT. Amino acids: CASSPVGGSSTDTQYF. The chain combines TRBV18 with TRBJ2-3; D perhaps matches TRBD2 (6 bases). This CDR3 comprises 16 residues. The germline V gene encodes CDR1 KGHSH and CDR2 LQKENI. V lost 6 bases and J lost 0, with 16 bases in between.

There are a few counts of this clone. This chain joins TRBV30 and TRBJ1-2; D call uncertain. Germline CDR1 GTSNPN, CDR2 SVGIG (reference sequence). The CDR3 covers 12 residues. V lost 1 base to trimming and J lost 3 bases, with 6 bases between them. This CDR3 reads CAWSGGYYGYTF. CDR3 coding DNA: TGTGCCTGGAGTGGAGGGTACTATGGCTACACCTTC.

J is TRBJ2-7 and V is TRBV5-4; 9 bases line up with TRBD1. Germline lookup yields CDR1 SGHNT and CDR2 YYREEE (reference sequence). The CDR3 is 15 amino acids. Trimming cost V 0 bases and J 1 base; bases outside gene matches: 2. The CDR3 nucleotides read TGTGCCAGCAGCTTGGGGGGACAGGGTTCCTACGAGCAGTACTTC. This translates into CASSLGGQGSYEQYF.

This clone was detected only a few times. The J gene is TRBJ2-7, the V gene TRBV5-6; 7 bases align to TRBD1. The CDR3 runs to 16 residues. Losses at the gene ends were 4 bases for V and 3 bases for J; bases not matched to a gene: 13. Looked up from germline, CDR1 is SGHDT and CDR2 is YYEEEE. The CDR3 here is CASSRGLVTGHYEQYF. The CDR3 coding sequence is TGTGCCAGCAGCCGTGGGTTGGTGACAGGGCACTACGAGCAGTACTTC.

This clone was counted only a few times. V is TRBV12-5 and J is TRBJ1-1; perhaps TRBD1 as D (5 bases). Germline CDR1 reads LGHNT; CDR2 reads FRNRAP. This CDR3 has 17 amino acids. Deletions cut 4 bases from V and 0 bases from J, with 18 bases between. CDR3 protein: CASGYRSLSSMNTEAFF. CDR3 sequence (DNA): TGTGCTAGTGGTTACAGGAGCTTGTCCTCAATGAACACTGAAGCTTTCTTT.

This clone was counted once. The gene calls are TRBV2 and TRBJ2-1, with a tentative D call TRBD2 (5 bases). CDR1 and CDR2 (germline): SNHLY, FYNNEI. With 6 bases removed from V and 9 bases from J, the gap between germline ends came to 12 bases. There are 12 residues in the CDR3. The CDR3 DNA is TGTGCCAGCAGGGGAGATTTGGGTGAGCAGTTCTTC. Translating it yields CASRGDLGEQFF.

The J gene is TRBJ2-3, the V gene TRBV10-2; tentatively, D is TRBD2 (6 bases). V gave up 10 bases and J gave up 2 bases, with 16 bases separating them. The CDR3 runs to 14 residues. Germline V lookup: CDR1 WSHSY, CDR2 SAAADI. For the CDR3, the DNA is TGCGCCACCCACTGGCTAGCGACCACAGATACGCAGTATTTT. Translation gives CATHWLATTDTQYF.

The chain recombines TRBV10-3 with TRBJ1-6, with no clear D. Germline assignment: CDR1 ENHRY and CDR2 SYGVKD. Trimming took 6 bases from V and 18 from J, leaving 6 bases between them. The CDR3 spans 8 residues. CDR3: CAIRAPHF. The CDR3, as DNA: TGTGCCATCAGGGCCCCCCACTTT.

The J gene is TRBJ2-5, the V gene TRBV19, with D unclear. Germline values: CDR1 LNHDA, CDR2 SQIVND (reference sequence). This CDR3 has 14 residues. V lost 1 base and J lost 4, with 10 bases in between. The DNA for the CDR3 is TGTGCCAGTAGTATAGGTCGGGTCGCAGAGACCCAGTACTTC. Its protein product is CASSIGRVAETQYF.

This chain connects TRBV7-9 to TRBJ2-5, with D possibly matching TRBD2 (6 bases). The tail of the sequence fits TRBJ2-7 better, so the J call may be wrong. CDR1 and CDR2 (germline): SEHNR, FQNEAQ (reference sequence). The CDR3 spans 14 residues. The CDR3 region is CASSQEAGKDEQYF. The CDR3 bases are TGTGCCAGCAGCCAGGAGGCGGGGAAGGACGAGCAGTACTTC.

In regard to this clone: Other DNA sequences from this sample encode an identical CDR3 as well. This sequence joins TRBV14 and TRBJ1-2; D may be TRBD1 (6 bases). V was cut by 1 base and J by 3 bases, with 6 bases left in between. Germline V gene sequence: CDR1 SGHDN, CDR2 FVKESK. The CDR3 length is 13 residues. For the CDR3, the DNA is TGTGCCAGCAGCCAAGGACAGGACTATGGCTACACCTTC. It encodes CASSQGQDYGYTF.

The chain uses TRBV6-5 and TRBJ1-2; the match to TRBD1 covers 10 bases. This CDR3 has 13 amino acids. Losses at the gene ends were 6 bases for V and 5 bases for J; bases not matched to a gene: 3. Germline CDR1 and CDR2: MNHEY and SVGAGI. CDR3 region: CASRGTGDYGYTF. The CDR3 DNA follows: TGTGCCAGCAGGGGGACAGGGGATTATGGCTACACCTTC.

The gene calls are TRBV2 and TRBJ2-1, with D possibly matching TRBD2 (5 bases). Trimming shortened V by 5 bases and J by 8 bases, and 10 bases separated the two germline ends. CDR1 and CDR2 from the germline V gene are SNHLY and FYNNEI. There are 12 residues in the CDR3. The CDR3, as DNA: TGTGCCAGCAGTTACACGGAGGATGAGCAGTTCTTC. Protein: CASSYTEDEQFF. Full variable domain (rest looked up from reference TRBV2 and TRBJ2-1): EPEVTQTPSHQVTQMGQEVILRCVPISNHLYFYWYRQILGQKVEFLVSFYNNEISEKSEIFDDQFSVERPDGSNFTLKIRSTKLEDSAMYFCASSYTEDEQFFGPGTRLTVL.

This chain joins TRBV6-1 and TRBJ2-7; 12 bases map to TRBD1. The CDR3 runs to 14 residues. Per the germline V gene, CDR1 is MNHNS and CDR2 is SASEGT. V lost 6 bases, J lost 4 bases, and 4 bases stayed unmatched. Here the CDR3 DNA reads TGTGCCAGCAGCCCGGGACAGGGGGCGTACGAGCAGTACTTC. Translation gives CASSPGQGAYEQYF.

This clone is a singleton in its sample. This rearrangement joins TRBV5-1 to TRBJ2-6; no clear D. The germline CDR1 and CDR2 sequences are SGHRS and YFSETQ. The CDR3 totals 15 residues. The V gene lost 5 bases and the J gene lost 4 bases, with 13 bases spanning the gap. This CDR3 reads CASRAPFTGANVLTF. CDR3 nucleotides: TGCGCCAGCAGGGCACCTTTCACCGGGGCCAACGTCCTGACTTTC.